This TCR beta chain stems from a study of somatic mutations in cytotoxic T cells in rheumatoid arthritis (dated by TCRdb to about 2017). For context, the study as a whole: Some V beta antibody-stained T-cell populations were flow-sorted on a FACSAria II or Sony SH800 at nearly 100% purity, and sorted V beta1+ cells also underwent TCRB sequencing. Patient and control groups had essentially identical median ages. Whether expanded CD8+ T-cell clones in untreated, newly diagnosed rheumatoid arthritis carry somatic mutations was the study question, and clonality was characterized with TCRB deep sequencing. A total of around 60 rheumatoid arthritis patients and 15 to 20 healthy controls underwent TCRB deep sequencing. The paper as a whole reports these results and caveats: In patients, CD8+ clonality rose with age (Spearman r ≈ 0.49), which was not the case in healthy controls. There was no significant difference in CD8+ T-cell clonality between rheumatoid arthritis patients and age-matched healthy controls. Several identical CD8+ TCRB sequences were found in both blood and synovial fluid, and in about an eighth of the roughly 60 patients the largest CD8+ clone exceeded 20% of CD8+ cells. No adjustment for multiple comparisons was made for the slight TRBV07 underrepresentation in patients. Viral specificity could not be ruled out by absence from virus-specific databases, and the antigen targets of the expanded CD8+ clones remained unknown.

Reading from cysteine to phenylalanine, the CDR3 counts 15 amino acids. Only the CDR3 portion is preserved as DNA: 45 bases, with reading frame beginning at the first base. The V and J ends are trimmed by 3 bases and 0 bases, leaving 11 bases between them. Based on the germline V gene (reference sequence), the CDR1 and CDR2 sequences are LNHDA and SQIVND. Genomic DNA underwent TCRB CDR3 sequencing using the immunoSEQ assay. For the original study's pipeline: Only productive TCRB rearrangements were included in the analyses. A clone was defined by a unique TCRB CDR3 sequence, and clonality was computed as a productive clonality index based on Shannon entropy. The template counts of each clone relative to the total templates per sample were used to calculate repertoire overlap between two samples. Flow cytometry-measured V-gene usage correlated with V-gene usage from TCRB sequencing, with a Spearman r of roughly 0.61. The table comes from immuneACCESS by way of TCRdb, which keeps in-frame sequences with V and J called. Part of the clones is missing from these tables; in studies checked, under half for an unresolved V gene and the rest for unknown reasons. That table gives V, J and clone size, and the DNA gave D and trimming. The sample yields approximately 33,000 clones; roughly four fifths were counted once. Together, the top ten hold approximately 3.2% of the sample.

Healthy controls were more than 15 blood donors whose buffy coats were used, with a median age of about 56 years (range 21-70) and 50% to 60% female. Flow cytometry confirmed the purity of CD4+ and CD8+ cells that had been isolated by positive magnetic bead selection on an AutoMACS. Peripheral blood mononuclear cells were obtained using density gradient separation with Ficoll-Paque PLUS. DNA from CD4-enriched, CD8-enriched or PBMC samples was extracted using Nucleospin Tissue or Tissue XS kits and then quantified on a Qubit 2.0 fluorometer. This clone has just a few counts. Its antigen remains unidentified. Base qualities are not provided; no much larger clone lies one nucleotide away.

This clonotype originated in a man between 40 and 49 years old in good health. The chain was built from TRBV19 and TRBJ2-5; TRBD1 is a weak D gene call, 6 bases matching. The sequenced sample consisted of CD8+ T cells sorted from blood. In nucleotide form, the sequence is TGTGCCAGTAGTATCGGTACAGGGAACCAAGAGACCCAGTACTTC. Translated, it reads CASSIGTGNQETQYF.